This T cell receptor beta chain was found in a study of neurological immune-mediated disorders. Synthesis of cDNA was accomplished via 5'RACE employing 10-nucleotide random UMIs. Over 160 million TCR-beta sequences from 15-18 subjects came out of each sequencing run. MiXCR was run by TCRdb on the 5' RACE reads, yielding one entry per CDR3 protein. The table has fewer than 90,000 distinct CDR3 sequences, around 10% seen once. CDR1 is MDHEN, CDR2 SYDVKM, per germline. The CDR3 totals 15 residues. With V trimmed by 3 bases and J by 2 bases, 5 bases remained unmatched. This clonotype was seen repeatedly, ten times or more. Its antigen is still unknown. Study observations and caveats: None of the CDR3 amino acid sequences of expanded clones were shared across subjects, and this suggested private repertoires in all groups.

The TCR sequence derives from a man aged 40-50 years in good health. The sequenced sample was PBMCs. The chain has TRBV28 and TRBJ1-2, with 8 bases identical to TRBD1. The CDR3: CASSFPTGANYGYTF. The CDR3 region has the DNA TGTGCCAGCAGTTTCCCGACAGGGGCCAACTATGGCTACACCTTC.